This T cell receptor beta chain was profiled in a study of shared clonotypes between healthy human individuals. Some 30,000 T cell genomes (roughly 220 ng DNA) went into each sorted-subset replicate. In the authors' methods: ImmunoSEQ yielded junction-only sequences lacking quality scores, so filtering differed. TCRdb's table, derived via immunoSEQ multiplex PCR, lists solely in-frame clones and lacks some. V and J calls and clone size are given by that table; D and trimming were obtained from the DNA. The sample holds approximately 350,000 clones, about 96% seen once. Study observations and caveats: Sampling used blood alone; tissue repertoires probably differ.

In regard to this clone: Its antigen remains unknown.

The study drew all its donors from Caucasian adults living in Nashville, Tennessee. This clonotype was obtained from a young man in good health. Sequenced material: memory CD8+ T cells sorted from blood. As to subset: CD45RO+ cells pooled with CCR7-negative TemRA cells.

The CDR3 nucleotides read TGTGCCAGCAGGGGCGGGAGGTTCTACGAGCAGTACTTC. Translation gives CASRGGRFYEQYF. The chain couples TRBV27 to TRBJ2-7; 8 positions match TRBD2. Looked up from germline, CDR1 is MNHEY and CDR2 is SMNVEV (reference sequence). The CDR3 consists of 13 residues. The trim removed 6 bases at V and 3 bases at J, leaving 4 bases unmatched.